Reported below is one T cell receptor (beta chain). Profiled with immunoSEQ multiplex PCR; TCRdb holds only in-frame clones, not every one. The repertoire holds approximately 530,000 clones, with approximately 91% as singletons. The CDR3 loop spans 16 amino acids. Trimming removed 7 bases from V and 3 bases from J, with 19 bases in between. Germline CDR1 and CDR2: SQVTM and ANQGSEA. These data originate in a study of blood T cell repertoires in COVID-19. V usage is TRBV29-1 and J usage is TRBJ2-6, with D maybe TRBD1 (6 bases). The source is a woman aged 50 to 60 with COVID-19, enrolled during active disease. The sequenced material came from peripheral blood. This CDR3 reads CSAGTSSGIGANVLTF. The CDR3 DNA reads as TGCAGCGCAGGGACATCTTCGGGGATTGGGGCCAACGTCCTGACTTTC.